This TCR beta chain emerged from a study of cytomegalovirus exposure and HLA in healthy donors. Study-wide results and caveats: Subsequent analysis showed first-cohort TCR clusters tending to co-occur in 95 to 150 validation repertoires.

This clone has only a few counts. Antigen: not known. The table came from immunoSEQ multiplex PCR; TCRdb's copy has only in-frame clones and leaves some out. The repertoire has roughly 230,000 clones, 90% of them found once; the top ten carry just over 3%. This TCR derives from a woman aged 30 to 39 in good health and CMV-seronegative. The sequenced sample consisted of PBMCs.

For the CDR3, the DNA is TGTGCCAGCAGTCCAAGCGGGAGTGGGGGCAATGAGCAGTTCTTC. It codes for CASSPSGSGGNEQFF. V gene TRBV6-5 combines with J gene TRBJ2-1; 8 bases map to TRBD2. CDR1 and CDR2 from the germline V gene are MNHEY and SVGAGI. Trimming at V came to 5 bases and at J to 6 bases, leaving 9 bases not matched to a gene. The CDR3 runs 15 residues.